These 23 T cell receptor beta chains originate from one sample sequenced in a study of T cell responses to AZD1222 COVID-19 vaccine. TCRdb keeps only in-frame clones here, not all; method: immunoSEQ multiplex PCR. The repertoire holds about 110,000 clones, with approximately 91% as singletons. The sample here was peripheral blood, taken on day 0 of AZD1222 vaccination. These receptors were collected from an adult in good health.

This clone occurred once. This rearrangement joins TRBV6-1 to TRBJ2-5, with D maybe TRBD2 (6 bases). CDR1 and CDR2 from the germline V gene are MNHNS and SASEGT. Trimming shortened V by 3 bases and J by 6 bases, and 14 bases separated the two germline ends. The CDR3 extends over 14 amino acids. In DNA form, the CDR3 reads TGTGCCAGCAGTGACGGAGGGATCGTGAAGACCCAGTACTTC. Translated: CASSDGGIVKTQYF.

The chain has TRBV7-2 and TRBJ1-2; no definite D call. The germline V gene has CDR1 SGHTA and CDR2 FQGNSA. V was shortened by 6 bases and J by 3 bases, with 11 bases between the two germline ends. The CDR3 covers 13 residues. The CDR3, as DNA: TGTGCCAGCAGGGGGAATTCTGACTATGGCTACACCTTC. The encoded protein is CASRGNSDYGYTF.

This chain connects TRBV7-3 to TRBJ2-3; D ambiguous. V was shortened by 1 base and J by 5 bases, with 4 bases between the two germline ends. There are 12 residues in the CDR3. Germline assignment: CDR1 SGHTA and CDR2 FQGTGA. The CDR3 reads CASSLSGDTQYF. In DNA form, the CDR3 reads TGTGCCAGCAGCTTAAGCGGAGATACGCAGTATTTT.

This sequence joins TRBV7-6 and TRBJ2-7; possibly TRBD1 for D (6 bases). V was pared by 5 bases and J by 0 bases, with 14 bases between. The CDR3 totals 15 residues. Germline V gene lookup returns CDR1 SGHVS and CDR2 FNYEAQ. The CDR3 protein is CASSLETGFSYEQYF. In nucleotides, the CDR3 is TGTGCCAGCAGCCTTGAGACAGGTTTCTCCTACGAGCAGTACTTC.

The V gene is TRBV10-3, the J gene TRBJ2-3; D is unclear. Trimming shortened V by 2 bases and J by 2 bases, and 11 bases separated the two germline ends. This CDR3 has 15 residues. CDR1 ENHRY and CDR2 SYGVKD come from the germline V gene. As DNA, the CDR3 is TGTGCCATCAGTGAGACTGCCCATGACACAGATACGCAGTATTTT. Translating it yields CAISETAHDTDTQYF.

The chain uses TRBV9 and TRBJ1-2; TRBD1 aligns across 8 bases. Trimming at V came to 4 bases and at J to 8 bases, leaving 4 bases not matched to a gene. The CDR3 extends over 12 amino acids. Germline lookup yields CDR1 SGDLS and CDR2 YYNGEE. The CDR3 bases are TGTGCCAGCAGCCAACAGGGGGGAGGCTACACCTTC. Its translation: CASSQQGGGYTF.

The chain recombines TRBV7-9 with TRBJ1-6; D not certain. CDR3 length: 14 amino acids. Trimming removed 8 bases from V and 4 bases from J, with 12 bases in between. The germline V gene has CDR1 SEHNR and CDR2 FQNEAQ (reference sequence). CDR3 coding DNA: TGTGCCAGCTCTACCGGGTTTTATAATTCACCCCTCCACTTT. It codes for CASSTGFYNSPLHF.

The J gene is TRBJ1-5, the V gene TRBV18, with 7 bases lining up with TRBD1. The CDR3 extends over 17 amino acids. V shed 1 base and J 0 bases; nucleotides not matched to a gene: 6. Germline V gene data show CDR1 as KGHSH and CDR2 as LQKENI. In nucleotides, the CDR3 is TGTGCCAGCTCACCACGCGGACAGGACTATAGCAATCAGCCCCAGCATTTT. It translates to CASSPRGQDYSNQPQHF.

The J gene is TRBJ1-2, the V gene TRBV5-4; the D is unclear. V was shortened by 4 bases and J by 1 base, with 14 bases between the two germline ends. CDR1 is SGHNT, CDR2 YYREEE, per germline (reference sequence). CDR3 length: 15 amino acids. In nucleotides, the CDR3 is TGTGCCAGCAGCCCCAACCCGAGGCTTAACTATGGCTACACCTTC. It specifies CASSPNPRLNYGYTF.

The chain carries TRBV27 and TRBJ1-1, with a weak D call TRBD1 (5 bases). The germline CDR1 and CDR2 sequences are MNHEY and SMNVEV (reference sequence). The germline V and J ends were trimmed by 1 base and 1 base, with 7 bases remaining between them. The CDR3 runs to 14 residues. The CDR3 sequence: CASSLWGGNTEAFF. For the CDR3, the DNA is TGTGCCAGCAGTTTATGGGGGGGGAACACTGAAGCTTTCTTT.

The CDR3 region is CASSLLGTSSYNEQFF. CDR3 nucleotide sequence: TGTGCCAGCAGCTTGCTTGGGACTAGCAGCTACAATGAGCAGTTCTTC. The chain uses TRBV5-4 and TRBJ2-1, with TRBD2 matching 9 bases. In germline, CDR1 is SGHNT, CDR2 YYREEE (reference sequence). V gave up 1 base and J gave up 3 bases; unmatched junction bases: 5. This CDR3 region has 16 residues.

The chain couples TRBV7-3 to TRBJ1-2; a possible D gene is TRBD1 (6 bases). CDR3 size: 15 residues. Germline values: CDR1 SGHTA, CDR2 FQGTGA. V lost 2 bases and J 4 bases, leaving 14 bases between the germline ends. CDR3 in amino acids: CASSLGPDSSYGYTF. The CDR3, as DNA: TGTGCCAGCAGCTTAGGGCCGGACAGTAGCTATGGCTACACCTTC.

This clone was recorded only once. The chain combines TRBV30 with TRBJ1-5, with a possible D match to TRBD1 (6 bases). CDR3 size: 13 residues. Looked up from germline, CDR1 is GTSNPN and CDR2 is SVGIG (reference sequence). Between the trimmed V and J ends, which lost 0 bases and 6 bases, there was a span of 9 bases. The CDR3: CAWSVRGAQPQHF. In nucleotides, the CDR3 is TGTGCCTGGAGTGTAAGGGGGGCTCAGCCCCAGCATTTT.

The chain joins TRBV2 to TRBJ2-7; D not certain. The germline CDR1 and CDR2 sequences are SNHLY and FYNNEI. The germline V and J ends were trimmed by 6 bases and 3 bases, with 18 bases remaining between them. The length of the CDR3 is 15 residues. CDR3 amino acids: CASREDGFLHYEQYF. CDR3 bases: TGTGCCAGCAGAGAGGACGGCTTCCTCCACTACGAGCAGTACTTC.

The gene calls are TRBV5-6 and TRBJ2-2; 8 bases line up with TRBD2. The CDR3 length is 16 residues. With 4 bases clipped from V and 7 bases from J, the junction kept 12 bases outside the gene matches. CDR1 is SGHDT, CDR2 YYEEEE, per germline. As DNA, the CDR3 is TGTGCCAGCAGCGGGGGGCCCGGGACTAGGTTCGGGGAGCTGTTTTTT. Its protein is CASSGGPGTRFGELFF.

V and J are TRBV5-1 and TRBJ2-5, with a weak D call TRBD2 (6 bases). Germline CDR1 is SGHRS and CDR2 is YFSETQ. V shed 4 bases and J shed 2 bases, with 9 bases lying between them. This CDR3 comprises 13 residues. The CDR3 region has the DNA TGCGCCAGCAGCGTAGGGACTCAAGAGACCCAGTACTTC. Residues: CASSVGTQETQYF.

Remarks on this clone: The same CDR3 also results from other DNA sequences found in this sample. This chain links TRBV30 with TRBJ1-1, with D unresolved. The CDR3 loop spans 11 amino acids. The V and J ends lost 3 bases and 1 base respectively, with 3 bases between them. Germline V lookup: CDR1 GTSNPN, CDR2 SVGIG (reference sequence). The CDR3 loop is CAWRPNTEAFF. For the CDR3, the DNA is TGTGCCTGGAGACCGAACACTGAAGCTTTCTTT.

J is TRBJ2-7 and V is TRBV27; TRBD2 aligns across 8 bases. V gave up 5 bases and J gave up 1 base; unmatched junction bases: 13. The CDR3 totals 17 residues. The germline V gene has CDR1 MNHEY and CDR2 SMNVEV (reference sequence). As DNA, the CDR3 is TGTGCCAGCAGTCGTGAAGCCCTAACTAGCGGTTCCTACGAGCAGTACTTC. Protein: CASSREALTSGSYEQYF.

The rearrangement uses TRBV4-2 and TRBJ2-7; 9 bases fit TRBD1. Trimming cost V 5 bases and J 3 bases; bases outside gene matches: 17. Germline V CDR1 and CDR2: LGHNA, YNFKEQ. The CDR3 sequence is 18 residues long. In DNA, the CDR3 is TGTGCCAGCAGCTTCACGACGACCGGGACAGGGAAATTCTACGAGCAGTACTTC. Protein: CASSFTTTGTGKFYEQYF.

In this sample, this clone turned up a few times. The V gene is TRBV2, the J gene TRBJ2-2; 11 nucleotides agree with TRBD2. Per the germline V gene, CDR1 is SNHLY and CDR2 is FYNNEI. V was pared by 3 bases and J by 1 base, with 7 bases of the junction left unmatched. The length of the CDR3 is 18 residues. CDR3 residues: CASSDPGTSGVNTGELFF. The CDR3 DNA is TGTGCCAGCAGTGATCCTGGGACTAGCGGAGTGAACACCGGGGAGCTGTTTTTT.

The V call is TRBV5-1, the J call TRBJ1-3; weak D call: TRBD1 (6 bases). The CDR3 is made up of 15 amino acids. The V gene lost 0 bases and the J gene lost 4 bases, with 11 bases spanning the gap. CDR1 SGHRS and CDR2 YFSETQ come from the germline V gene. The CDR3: CASSLAQGYGNTIYF. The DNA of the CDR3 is TGCGCCAGCAGCTTGGCCCAGGGGTACGGAAACACCATATATTTT.

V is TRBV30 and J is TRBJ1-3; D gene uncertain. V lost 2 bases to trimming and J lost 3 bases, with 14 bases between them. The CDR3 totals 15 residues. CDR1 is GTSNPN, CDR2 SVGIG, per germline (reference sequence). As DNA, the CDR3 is TGTGCCTGGAGTCAGGATGGTCCGGGTGGAAACACCATATATTTT. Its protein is CAWSQDGPGGNTIYF.

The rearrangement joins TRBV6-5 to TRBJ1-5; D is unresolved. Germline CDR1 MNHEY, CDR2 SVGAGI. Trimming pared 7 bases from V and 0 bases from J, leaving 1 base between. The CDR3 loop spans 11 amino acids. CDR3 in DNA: TGTGCCAGCAATAGCAATCAGCCCCAGCATTTT. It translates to CASNSNQPQHF.